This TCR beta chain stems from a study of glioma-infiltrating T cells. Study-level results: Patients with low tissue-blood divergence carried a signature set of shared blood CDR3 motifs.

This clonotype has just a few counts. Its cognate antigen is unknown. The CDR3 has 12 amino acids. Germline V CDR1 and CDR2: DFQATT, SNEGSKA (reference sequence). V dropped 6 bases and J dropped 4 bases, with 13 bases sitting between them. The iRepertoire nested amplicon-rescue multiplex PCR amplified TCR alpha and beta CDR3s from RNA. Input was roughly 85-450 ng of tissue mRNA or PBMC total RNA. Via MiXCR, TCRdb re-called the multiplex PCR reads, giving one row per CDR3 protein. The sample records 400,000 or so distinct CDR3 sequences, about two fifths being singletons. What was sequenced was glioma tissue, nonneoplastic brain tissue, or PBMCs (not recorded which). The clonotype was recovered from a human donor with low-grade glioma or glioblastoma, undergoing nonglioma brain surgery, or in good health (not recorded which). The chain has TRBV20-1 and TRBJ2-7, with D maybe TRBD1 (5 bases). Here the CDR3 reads CSANLQGYEQYF. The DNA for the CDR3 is TGCAGTGCAAACCTCCAGGGATACGAGCAGTACTTC.